The present T cell receptor beta chain was sequenced within a study of glioma-infiltrating T cells. Study observations and caveats: Tissue and blood shared very few CDR3 sequences.

Amplification of TCR alpha and beta CDR3 regions from RNA used iRepertoire nested multiplex PCR. A single record per CDR3 protein comes from TCRdb applying MiXCR to the multiplex PCR reads. The data hold 150,000 to 200,000 distinct CDR3 sequences, with roughly a third observed a single time. This clonotype was seen ten or more times. Antigen: not known. With 6 bases removed from V and 0 bases from J, the gap between germline ends came to 4 bases. CDR1 and CDR2 (germline): SGHTA, FQGNSA. This CDR3 comprises 12 residues. The chain uses TRBV7-2 and TRBJ2-3; no clear D. Specimen: glioma tissue, nonneoplastic brain tissue, or PBMCs (not recorded which). The receptor's source is a human donor with low-grade glioma or glioblastoma, undergoing nonglioma brain surgery, or in good health (not recorded which). CDR3 nucleotide sequence: TGTGCCAGCAGTATAAGCACAGATACGCAGTATTTT. It yields the protein CASSISTDTQYF.